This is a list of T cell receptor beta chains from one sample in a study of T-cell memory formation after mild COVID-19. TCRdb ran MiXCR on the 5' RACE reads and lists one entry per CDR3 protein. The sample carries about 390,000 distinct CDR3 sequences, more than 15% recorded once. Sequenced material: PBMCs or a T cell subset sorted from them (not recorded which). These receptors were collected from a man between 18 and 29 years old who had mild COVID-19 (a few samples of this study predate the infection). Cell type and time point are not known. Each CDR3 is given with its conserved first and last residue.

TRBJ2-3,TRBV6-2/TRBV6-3,CASSYQRGATDTQYF
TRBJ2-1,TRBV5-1,CASSLGGVMGQFF
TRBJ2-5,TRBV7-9,CASSPKSGSQETQYF
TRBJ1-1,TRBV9,CASSVGGLTNTEAFF
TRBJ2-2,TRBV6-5,CASSLTGLSGELFF
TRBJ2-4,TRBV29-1,CSVRGDLSKNIQYF
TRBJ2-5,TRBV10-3,CAIQSTGEETQYF
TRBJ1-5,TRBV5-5,CASSLTTGVGAQHF
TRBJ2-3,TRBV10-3,CAISRQQRVTDTQYF
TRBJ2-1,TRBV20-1,CSARVGFLGINEQFF
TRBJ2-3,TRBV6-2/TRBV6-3,CASLDSASTDTQYF
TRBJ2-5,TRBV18,CASSPAQETQYF
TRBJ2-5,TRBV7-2,CASSLRQGRETQYF
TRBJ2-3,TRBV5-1,CASSRDATQYF
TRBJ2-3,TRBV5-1,CASSYDRVSTDTQYF
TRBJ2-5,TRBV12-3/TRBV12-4,CASSLREGLETQYF
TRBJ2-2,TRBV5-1,CASSSQGGDTGELFF
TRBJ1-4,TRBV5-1,CASSLDEKLFF
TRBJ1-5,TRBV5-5,CASSPGQQPQPQHF
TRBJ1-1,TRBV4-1,CASSQEGASHTEAFF
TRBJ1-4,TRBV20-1,CSALLPRGRVNEKLFF
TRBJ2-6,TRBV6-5,CASSYTLSGANVLTF
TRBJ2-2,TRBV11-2,CASSLDRPGSRELFF
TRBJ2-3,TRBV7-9,CASSSRTGFTDTQYF
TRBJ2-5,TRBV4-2,CASSQAGGHETQYF
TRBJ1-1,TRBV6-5,CASTGTVNTEAFF
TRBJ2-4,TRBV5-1,CASSRETGGAPKNIQYF
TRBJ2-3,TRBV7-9,CASSPGTSGVTQYF
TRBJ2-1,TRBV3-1,CASSLGQGDSYNEQFF
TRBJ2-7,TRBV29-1,CSVESPGYYEQYF
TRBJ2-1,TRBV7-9,CASIRSGGNNEQFF
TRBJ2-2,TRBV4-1,CASSQAANTGELFF
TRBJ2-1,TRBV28,CASQTSGSRNEQFF
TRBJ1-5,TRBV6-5,CASSHDTDQPQHF
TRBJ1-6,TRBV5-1,CASSAQTGGGSPLHF
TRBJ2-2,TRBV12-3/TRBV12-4,CASSLLAVGELFF
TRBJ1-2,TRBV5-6,CASSFPRGDGYTF
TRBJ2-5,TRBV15,CATSRDKPGGETQYF
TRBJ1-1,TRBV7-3,CASSLTGRDTEAFF
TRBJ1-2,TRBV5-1,CASSLGDREEDGYTF